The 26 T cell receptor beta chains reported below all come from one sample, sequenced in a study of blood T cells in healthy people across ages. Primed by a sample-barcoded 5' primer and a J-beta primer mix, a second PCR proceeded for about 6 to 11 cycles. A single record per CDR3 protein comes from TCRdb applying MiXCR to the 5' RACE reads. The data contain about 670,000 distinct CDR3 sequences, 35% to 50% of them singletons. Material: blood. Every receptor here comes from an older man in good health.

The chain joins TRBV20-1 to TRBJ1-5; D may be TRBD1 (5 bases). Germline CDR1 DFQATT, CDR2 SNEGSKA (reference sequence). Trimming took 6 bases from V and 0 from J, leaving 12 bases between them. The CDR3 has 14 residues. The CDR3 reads CSATGTHSNQPQHF. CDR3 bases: TGCAGTGCCACCGGGACGCATAGCAATCAGCCCCAGCATTTT.

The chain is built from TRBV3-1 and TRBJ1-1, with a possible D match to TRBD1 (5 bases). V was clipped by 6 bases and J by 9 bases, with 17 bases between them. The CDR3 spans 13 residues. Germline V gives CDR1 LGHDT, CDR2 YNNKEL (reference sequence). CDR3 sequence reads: CASSPGTGRKAFF. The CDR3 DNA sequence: TGTGCCAGCAGTCCCGGGACGGGGAGGAAAGCTTTCTTT.

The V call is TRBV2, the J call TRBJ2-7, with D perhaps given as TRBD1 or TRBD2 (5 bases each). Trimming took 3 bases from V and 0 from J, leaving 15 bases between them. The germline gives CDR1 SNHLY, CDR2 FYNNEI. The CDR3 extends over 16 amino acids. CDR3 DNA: TGTGCCAGCAGTGAGAGGGTAACGGGGCCCTCCTACGAGCAGTACTTC. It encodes CASSERVTGPSYEQYF.

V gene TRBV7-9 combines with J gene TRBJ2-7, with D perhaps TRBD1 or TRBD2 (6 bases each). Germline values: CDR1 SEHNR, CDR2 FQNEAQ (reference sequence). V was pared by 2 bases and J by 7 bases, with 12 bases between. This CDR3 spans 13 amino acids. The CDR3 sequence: CASSLLGGNEQYF. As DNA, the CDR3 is TGTGCCAGCAGCTTACTCGGGGGCAATGAGCAGTACTTC. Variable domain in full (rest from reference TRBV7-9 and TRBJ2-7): DTGVSQNPRHKITKRGQNVTFRCDPISEHNRLYWYRQTLGQGPEFLTYFQNEAQLEKSRLLSDRFSAERPKGSFSTLEIQRTEQGDSAMYLCASSLLGGNEQYFGPGTRLTVT.

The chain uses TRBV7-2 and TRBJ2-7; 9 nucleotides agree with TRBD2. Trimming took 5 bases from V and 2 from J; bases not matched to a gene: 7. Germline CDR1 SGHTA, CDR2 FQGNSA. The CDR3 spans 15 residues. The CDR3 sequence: CASSAVGLAAYEQYF. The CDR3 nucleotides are TGTGCCAGCAGCGCCGTGGGACTAGCCGCCTACGAGCAGTACTTC.

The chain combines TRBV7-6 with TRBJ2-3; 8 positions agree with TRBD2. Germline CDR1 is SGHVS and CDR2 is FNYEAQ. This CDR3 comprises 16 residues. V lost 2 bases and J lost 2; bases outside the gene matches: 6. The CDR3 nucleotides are TGTGCCAGCAGCTTATCACTAGCGGCCTCCACAGATACGCAGTATTTT. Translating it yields CASSLSLAASTDTQYF.

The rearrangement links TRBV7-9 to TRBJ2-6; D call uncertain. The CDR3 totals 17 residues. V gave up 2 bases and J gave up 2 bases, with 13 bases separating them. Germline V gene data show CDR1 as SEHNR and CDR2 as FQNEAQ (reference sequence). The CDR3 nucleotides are TGTGCCAGCAGCTTATTTCCCACCCTGGCTGGGGCCAACGTCCTGACTTTC. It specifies CASSLFPTLAGANVLTF.

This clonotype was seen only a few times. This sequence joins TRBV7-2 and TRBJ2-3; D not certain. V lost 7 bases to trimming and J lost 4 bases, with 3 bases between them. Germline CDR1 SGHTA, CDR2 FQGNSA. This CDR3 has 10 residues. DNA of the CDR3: TGTGCCAGCAACGCAGATACGCAGTATTTT. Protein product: CASNADTQYF.

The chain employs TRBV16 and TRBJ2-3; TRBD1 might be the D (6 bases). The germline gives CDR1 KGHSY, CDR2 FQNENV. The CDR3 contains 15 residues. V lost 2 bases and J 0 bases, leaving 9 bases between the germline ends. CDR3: CASSQDRPSTDTQYF. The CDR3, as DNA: TGTGCCAGCAGCCAAGACAGGCCGAGCACAGATACGCAGTATTTT. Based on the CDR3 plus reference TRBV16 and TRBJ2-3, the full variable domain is GEEVAQTPKHLVRGEGQKAKLYCAPIKGHSYVFWYQQVLKNEFKFLISFQNENVFDETGMPKERFSAKCLPNSPCSLEIQATKLEDSAVYFCASSQDRPSTDTQYFGPGTRLTVL.

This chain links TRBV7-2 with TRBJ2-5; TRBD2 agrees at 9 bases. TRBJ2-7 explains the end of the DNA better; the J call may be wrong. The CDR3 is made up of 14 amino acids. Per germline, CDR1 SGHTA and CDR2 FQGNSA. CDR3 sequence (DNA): TGTGCCAGCAGCTTGTTAGCGGGAGTGTTCGAGCAGTACTTC. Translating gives CASSLLAGVFEQYF.

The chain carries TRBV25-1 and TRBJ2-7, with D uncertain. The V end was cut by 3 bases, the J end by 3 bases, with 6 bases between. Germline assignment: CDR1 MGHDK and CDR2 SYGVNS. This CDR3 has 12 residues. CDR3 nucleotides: TGTGCCAGCAGTGATTTCAGCTACGAGCAGTACTTC. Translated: CASSDFSYEQYF.

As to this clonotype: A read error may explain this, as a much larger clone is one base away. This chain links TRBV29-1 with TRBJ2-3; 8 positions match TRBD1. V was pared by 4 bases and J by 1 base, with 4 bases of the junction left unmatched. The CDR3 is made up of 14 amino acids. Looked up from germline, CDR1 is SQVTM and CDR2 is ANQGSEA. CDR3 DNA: TGCAGCGTTGTTGCGGGACAGGGCACAGATACGCAGTATTTT. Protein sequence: CSVVAGQGTDTQYF.

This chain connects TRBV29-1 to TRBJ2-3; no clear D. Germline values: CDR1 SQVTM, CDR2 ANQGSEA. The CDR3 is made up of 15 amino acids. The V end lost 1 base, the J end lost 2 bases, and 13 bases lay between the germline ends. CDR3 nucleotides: TGCAGCGTTGAAGGGGTATTACCCTACACAGATACGCAGTATTTT. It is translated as CSVEGVLPYTDTQYF.

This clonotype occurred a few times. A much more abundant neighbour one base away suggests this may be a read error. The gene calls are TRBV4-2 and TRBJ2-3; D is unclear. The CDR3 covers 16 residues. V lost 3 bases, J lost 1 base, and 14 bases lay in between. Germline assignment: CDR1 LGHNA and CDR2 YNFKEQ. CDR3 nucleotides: TGTGCCAGCAGCCAGGGTCTATCTCCGGGCACAGATACGCAGTATTTT. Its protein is CASSQGLSPGTDTQYF.

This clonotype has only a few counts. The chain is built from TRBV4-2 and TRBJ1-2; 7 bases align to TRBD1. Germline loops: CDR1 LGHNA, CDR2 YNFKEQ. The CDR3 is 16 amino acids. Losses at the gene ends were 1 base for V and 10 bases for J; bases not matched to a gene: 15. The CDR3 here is CASSQGRLQDRAAYTF. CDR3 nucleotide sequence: TGTGCCAGCAGCCAAGGCCGACTCCAAGACAGGGCTGCCTACACCTTC.

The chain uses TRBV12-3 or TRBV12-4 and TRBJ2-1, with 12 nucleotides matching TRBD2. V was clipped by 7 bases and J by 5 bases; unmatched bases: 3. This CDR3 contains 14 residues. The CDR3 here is CASNLAGGNNEQFF. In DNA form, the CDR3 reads TGTGCCAGCAATCTAGCGGGGGGGAACAATGAGCAGTTCTTC.

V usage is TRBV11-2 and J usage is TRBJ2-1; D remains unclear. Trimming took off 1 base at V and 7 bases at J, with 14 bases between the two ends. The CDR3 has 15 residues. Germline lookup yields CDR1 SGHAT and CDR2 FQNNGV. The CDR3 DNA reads TGTGCCAGCAGCTTAGGAGGTCTTAGTAGTAATGAGCAGTTCTTC. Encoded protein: CASSLGGLSSNEQFF.

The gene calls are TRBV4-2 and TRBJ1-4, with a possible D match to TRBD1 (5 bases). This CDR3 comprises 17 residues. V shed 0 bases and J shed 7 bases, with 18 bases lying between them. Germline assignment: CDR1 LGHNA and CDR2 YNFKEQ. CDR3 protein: CASSQDRQGYMGEKLFF. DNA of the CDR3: TGTGCCAGCAGCCAAGATAGGCAGGGCTATATGGGTGAAAAACTGTTTTTT.

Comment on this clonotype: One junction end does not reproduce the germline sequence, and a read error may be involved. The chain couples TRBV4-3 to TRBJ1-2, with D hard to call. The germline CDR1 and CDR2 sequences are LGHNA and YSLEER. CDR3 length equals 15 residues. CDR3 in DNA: TGCGCCAGCAGTCAAGGTGTGGGGATGGGCTATGGCTACACCTTC. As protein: CASSQGVGMGYGYTF.

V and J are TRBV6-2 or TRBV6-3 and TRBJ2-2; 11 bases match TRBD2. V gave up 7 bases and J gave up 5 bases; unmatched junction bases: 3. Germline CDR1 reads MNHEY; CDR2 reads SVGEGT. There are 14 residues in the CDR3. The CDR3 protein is CASTGTSGTGELFF. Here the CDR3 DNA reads TGTGCCAGCACCGGGACTAGCGGAACCGGGGAGCTGTTTTTT.

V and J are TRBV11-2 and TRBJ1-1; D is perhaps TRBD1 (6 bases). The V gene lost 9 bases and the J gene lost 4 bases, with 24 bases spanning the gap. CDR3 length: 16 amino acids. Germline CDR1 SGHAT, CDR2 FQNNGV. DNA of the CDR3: TGTGCCAGTCGGAAAAATCAGGGGTACAGGATCACTGAAGCTTTCTTT. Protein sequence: CASRKNQGYRITEAFF. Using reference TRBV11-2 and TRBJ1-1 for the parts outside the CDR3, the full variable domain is EAGVAQSPRYKIIEKRQSVAFWCNPISGHATLYWYQQILGQGPKLLIQFQNNGVVDDSQLPKDRFSAERLKGVDSTLKIQPAKLEDSAVYLCASRKNQGYRITEAFFGQGTRLTVV.

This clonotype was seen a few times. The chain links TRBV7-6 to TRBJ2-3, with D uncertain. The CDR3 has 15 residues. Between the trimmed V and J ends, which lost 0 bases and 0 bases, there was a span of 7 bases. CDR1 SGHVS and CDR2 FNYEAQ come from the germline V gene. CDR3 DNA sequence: TGTGCCAGCAGCTTAGCGCACAGTAGCACAGATACGCAGTATTTT. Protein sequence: CASSLAHSSTDTQYF.

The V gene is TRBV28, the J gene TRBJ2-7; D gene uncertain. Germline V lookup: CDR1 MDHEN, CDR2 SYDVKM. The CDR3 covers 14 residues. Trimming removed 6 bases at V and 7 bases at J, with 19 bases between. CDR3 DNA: TGTGCCAGCAGGCGTCGTCCGGGTTCCAATGAGCAGTACTTC. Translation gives CASRRRPGSNEQYF.

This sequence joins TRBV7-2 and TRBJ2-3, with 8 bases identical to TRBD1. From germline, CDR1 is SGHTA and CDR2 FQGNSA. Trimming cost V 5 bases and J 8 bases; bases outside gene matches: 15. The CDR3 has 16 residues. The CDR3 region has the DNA TGTGCCAGCAGCCACTATTCGGACGGGACAGGAGGTACGCAGTATTTT. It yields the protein CASSHYSDGTGGTQYF.

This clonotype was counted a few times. In DNA, the CDR3 is TGTGCCAGCAAAGGGCCTAACACAGATACGCAGTATTTT. Its translation is CASKGPNTDTQYF. The chain joins TRBV27 to TRBJ2-3; D remains unclear. This CDR3 is built from 13 residues. V was clipped by 7 bases and J by 2 bases, with 10 bases between them. CDR1 and CDR2 (germline): MNHEY, SMNVEV (reference sequence).

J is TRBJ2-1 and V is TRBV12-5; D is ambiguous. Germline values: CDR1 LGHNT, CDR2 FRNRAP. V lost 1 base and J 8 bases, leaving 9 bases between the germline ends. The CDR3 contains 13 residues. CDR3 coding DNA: TGTGCTAGTGGTTTGGCCCGGATCCATGAGCAGTTCTTC. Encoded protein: CASGLARIHEQFF.